This entry lists 32 T cell receptor beta chains sequenced from one sample in a study of patients and donors after allogeneic stem cell transplantation. TCRdb independently ran MiXCR on the RT-PCR reads; one entry per CDR3 protein. The sample lists about a million distinct CDR3 sequences, more than 15% occurring once. Sequenced material: blood, either unsorted or a sorted T cell fraction (not recorded which). These receptor sequences come from a human donor who was either an allogeneic HSCT recipient or a stem cell or donor lymphocyte infusion donor (not recorded which). It is not recorded whose cells these are; they may come from a transplant donor.

The chain couples TRBV9 to TRBJ1-3, with 12 nucleotides matching TRBD1. Germline V gives CDR1 SGDLS, CDR2 YYNGEE. After removal of 5 bases from V and 3 bases from J, the junction contained 9 bases not matched to a gene. This CDR3 is built from 17 residues. The CDR3 region is CASSRDRGRRVGNTIYF. CDR3 bases: TGTGCCAGCAGTCGGGACAGGGGGCGAAGAGTTGGAAACACCATATATTTT. Filled out from reference TRBV9 and TRBJ1-3, the complete variable domain reads DSGVTQTPKHLITATGQRVTLRCSPRSGDLSVYWYQQSLDQGLQFLIQYYNGEERAKGNILERFSAQQFPDLHSELNLSSLELGDSALYFCASSRDRGRRVGNTIYFGEGSWLTVV.

V is TRBV12-3 or TRBV12-4 and J is TRBJ1-5, with TRBD1 as a possible D gene (6 bases). Trimming left V 5 bases short and J 1 base short, with 24 bases between. The CDR3 has 19 amino acids. CDR3 DNA sequence: TGTGCCAGCAGTAGACAGGCTCCAGGGGTTGGGTTGAGCAATCAGCCCCAGCATTTT. It codes for CASSRQAPGVGLSNQPQHF.

J is TRBJ2-5 and V is TRBV12-3 or TRBV12-4; perhaps TRBD1 as D (5 bases). Trimming removed 7 bases from V and 1 base from J, with 7 bases in between. The length of the CDR3 is 12 residues. The CDR3, as DNA: TGTGCCAGCACGCAGGGCCAAGAGACCCAGTACTTC. This translates into CASTQGQETQYF.

This clonotype was observed a single time. This chain connects TRBV20-1 to TRBJ2-3; D not resolved. The CDR3 has 13 residues. The germline V and J ends were trimmed by 1 base and 4 bases, with 9 bases remaining between them. The germline V gene has CDR1 DFQATT and CDR2 SNEGSKA (reference sequence). DNA for the CDR3: TGCAGTGCTAGAGTTGGTGTACCAGATACGCAGTATTTT. This codes for CSARVGVPDTQYF.

This chain uses TRBV5-1 with TRBJ1-5; a weak D match, TRBD1 (5 bases). CDR3 length: 16 residues. V lost 0 bases and J lost 3, with 13 bases in between. Germline V lookup: CDR1 SGHRS, CDR2 YFSETQ. The DNA of the CDR3 is TGCGCCAGCAGCTTGGAGCCCCGGGACTACAATCAGCCCCAGCATTTT. It is translated as CASSLEPRDYNQPQHF.

This rearrangement joins TRBV20-1 to TRBJ2-7; 9 bases align to TRBD2. Germline loops: CDR1 DFQATT, CDR2 SNEGSKA (reference sequence). V lost 6 bases and J lost 2; bases outside the gene matches: 11. The CDR3 totals 15 residues. Here the CDR3 reads CSAPVGAGGPYEQYF. Here the CDR3 DNA reads TGCAGTGCCCCAGTGGGGGCGGGAGGGCCCTACGAGCAGTACTTC.

This clonotype was recorded many times. This chain connects TRBV12-3 or TRBV12-4 to TRBJ1-6; maybe TRBD1 (5 bases). This CDR3 has 16 residues. V shed 3 bases and J shed 7 bases, with 16 bases lying between them. The CDR3 DNA reads TGTGCCAGCAGTTTGGTTATGCCAGGGATGAATTCACCCCTCCACTTT. Its translation is CASSLVMPGMNSPLHF.

The genes are TRBV4-2 and TRBJ2-7; D unresolved. V was trimmed by 0 bases and J by 2 bases, leaving 11 bases between them. Germline CDR1 LGHNA, CDR2 YNFKEQ. The CDR3 totals 15 residues. The CDR3 DNA is TGTGCCAGCAGCCAAGATTTAAGGATGACCTACGAGCAGTACTTC. This translates into CASSQDLRMTYEQYF.

This clonotype showed up just a few times. V gene TRBV4-3 combines with J gene TRBJ2-1; a possible D gene is TRBD1 (5 bases). The germline CDR1 and CDR2 sequences are LGHNA and YSLEER. The V end lost 2 bases, the J end lost 5 bases, and 13 bases lay between the germline ends. This CDR3 spans 15 amino acids. Written as DNA, the CDR3 is TGCGCCAGCAGCCAAATTCTGACAGTAGACAATGAGCAGTTCTTC. Amino acids: CASSQILTVDNEQFF.

This clonotype showed up many times. This sequence joins TRBV20-1 and TRBJ2-2; tentatively, D is TRBD1 (6 bases). The CDR3 is 13 residues long. Per germline, CDR1 DFQATT and CDR2 SNEGSKA (reference sequence). The germline V and J ends were trimmed by 8 bases and 0 bases, with 10 bases remaining between them. CDR3 in amino acids: CSTGTANTGELFF. CDR3 nucleotide sequence: TGCAGTACAGGGACGGCGAACACCGGGGAGCTGTTTTTT.

The rearrangement joins TRBV10-3 to TRBJ1-1; D ambiguous. Germline lookup yields CDR1 ENHRY and CDR2 SYGVKD. The V end lost 6 bases, the J end lost 2 bases, and 10 bases lay between the germline ends. This CDR3 has 13 amino acids. CDR3 in DNA: TGTGCCATCAGGGTTGACGGAAACACTGAAGCTTTCTTT. Amino acids: CAIRVDGNTEAFF.

This clonotype was found a few times. The chain uses TRBV3-1 and TRBJ2-7; D ambiguous. CDR3 length: 15 residues. Trimming stripped 3 bases from V and 0 bases from J, with 12 bases between. Germline loops: CDR1 LGHDT, CDR2 YNNKEL (reference sequence). Written as DNA, the CDR3 is TGTGCCAGCAGCCAGGACCGGTTTCTCTCCTACGAGCAGTACTTC. As protein: CASSQDRFLSYEQYF.

This clonotype came up a few times. The V gene is TRBV2, the J gene TRBJ2-1, with D hard to call. This CDR3 is 12 amino acids long. V was pared by 7 bases and J by 4 bases, with 8 bases between. The germline V gene has CDR1 SNHLY and CDR2 FYNNEI. The CDR3 here is CASNLGYNEQFF. The CDR3 bases are TGTGCCAGCAATCTAGGATACAATGAGCAGTTCTTC.

This clonotype was detected only a few times. This chain uses TRBV15 with TRBJ1-5, with 7 nucleotides matching TRBD1. V shed 0 bases and J 4 bases; nucleotides not matched to a gene: 15. This CDR3 has 19 residues. In germline, CDR1 is LNHNV, CDR2 YYDKDF (reference sequence). For the CDR3, the DNA is TGTGCCACCAGCAGAGAAGGAAGTTCGAAGACAGGGACAAATCAGCCCCAGCATTTT. It yields the protein CATSREGSSKTGTNQPQHF.

The chain couples TRBV6-1 to TRBJ2-7, with 8 bases matching TRBD2. The germline CDR1 and CDR2 sequences are MNHNS and SASEGT. The V segment lost 5 bases and the J segment 1 base; nucleotides outside the gene matches: 13. The CDR3 has 17 amino acids. The chain's CDR3 is CASSPPGAGGRSYEQYF. In DNA, the CDR3 is TGTGCCAGCAGTCCCCCGGGTGCGGGGGGCCGGTCCTACGAGCAGTACTTC.

This clonotype was recorded a few times. This chain links TRBV5-4 with TRBJ2-1, with TRBD2 identical over 7 bases. The ends lost 1 base at V and 2 bases at J; junction bases unmatched: 9. Germline V lookup: CDR1 SGHNT, CDR2 YYREEE (reference sequence). The CDR3 covers 17 residues. CDR3 loop: CASSLWGVGRTYNEQFF. DNA of the CDR3: TGTGCCAGCAGCTTGTGGGGCGTCGGGAGGACCTACAATGAGCAGTTCTTC.

This clonotype was detected a few times. The chain uses TRBV7-9 and TRBJ1-3; D gene unclear. CDR1 and CDR2 from the germline V gene are SEHNR and FQNEAQ (reference sequence). Between the trimmed V and J ends, which lost 6 bases and 1 base, there was a span of 10 bases. This CDR3 region has 14 residues. The CDR3 bases are TGTGCCAGCAGGCCTGAGAATTCTGGAAACACCATATATTTT. As protein: CASRPENSGNTIYF.

The chain is built from TRBV5-1 and TRBJ2-7, with 9 positions matching TRBD1. This CDR3 is 14 amino acids long. Germline lookup yields CDR1 SGHRS and CDR2 YFSETQ. V shed 4 bases and J 6 bases; nucleotides not matched to a gene: 8. CDR3 region: CASSRDRGWSEQYF. The CDR3 bases are TGCGCCAGCAGCCGAGACAGGGGGTGGTCCGAGCAGTACTTC.

CDR3 in amino acids: CASSPNGGRAGEQYF. CDR3 in DNA: TGTGCCAGCAGCCCAAACGGCGGGAGGGCCGGGGAGCAGTACTTC. The chain uses TRBV7-2 and TRBJ2-7, with 9 bases fitting TRBD2. The CDR3 runs 15 residues. With 5 bases clipped from V and 7 bases from J, the junction kept 12 bases outside the gene matches. The germline CDR1 and CDR2 sequences are SGHTA and FQGNSA.

This clonotype has a count of ten or more. V is TRBV7-9 and J is TRBJ1-4, with D hard to call. The germline CDR1 and CDR2 sequences are SEHNR and FQNEAQ (reference sequence). CDR3 length: 16 residues. V lost 3 bases, J lost 7 bases, and 18 bases lay in between. CDR3 coding DNA: TGTGCCAGCAGCTTGCCACTGACGAGGGTTGGTGAAAAACTGTTTTTT. It codes for CASSLPLTRVGEKLFF.

The V and J genes are TRBV6-2 or TRBV6-3 and TRBJ2-7; TRBD1 aligns across 7 bases. CDR1 is MNHEY and CDR2 is SVGEGT in the germline V gene. Trimming took 6 bases from V and 0 from J; bases not matched to a gene: 8. The CDR3 contains 15 residues. Written as DNA, the CDR3 is TGTGCCAGCAGAACGGGACAGACCAACTCCTACGAGCAGTACTTC. Its protein product is CASRTGQTNSYEQYF.

This clonotype was detected only a few times. The V gene is TRBV6-1, the J gene TRBJ2-7; D tentatively reads TRBD1 or TRBD2 (5 bases each). The CDR3 extends over 14 amino acids. Looked up from germline, CDR1 is MNHNS and CDR2 is SASEGT. Trimming stripped 3 bases from V and 2 bases from J, with 11 bases between. CDR3 protein: CASSDRDGPYEQYF. CDR3 DNA sequence: TGTGCCAGCAGTGATAGGGACGGACCCTACGAGCAGTACTTC.

This rearrangement joins TRBV27 to TRBJ2-7, with 11 bases that match TRBD1. Per germline, CDR1 MNHEY and CDR2 SMNVEV (reference sequence). This CDR3 is built from 14 residues. The V and J ends lost 7 bases and 7 bases, in that order; junction bases with no gene match: 9. The CDR3 is CASMVGTGGLEQYF. The CDR3 DNA follows: TGTGCCAGCATGGTGGGGACAGGGGGTCTAGAGCAGTACTTC.

In this sample, this clonotype turned up many times. The genes are TRBV12-3 or TRBV12-4 and TRBJ2-1; D is ambiguous. CDR3 length: 11 residues. Trimming removed 7 bases from V and 5 bases from J, with 6 bases in between. The CDR3 region has the DNA TGTGCCAGCAAGTATAACAATGAGCAGTTCTTC. Its protein product is CASKYNNEQFF.

V is TRBV10-3 and J is TRBJ1-5; 8 bases agree with TRBD1. Germline CDR1 ENHRY, CDR2 SYGVKD. This CDR3 spans 14 amino acids. The V segment lost 4 bases and the J segment 5 bases; nucleotides outside the gene matches: 4. The CDR3 coding sequence is TGTGCCATCAGTGTCCCGACAGGGGATCAGCCCCAGCATTTT. Its protein is CAISVPTGDQPQHF.

The rearrangement links TRBV5-1 to TRBJ1-4, with unresolved D. Germline-derived CDR1 and CDR2 are SGHRS and YFSETQ. This CDR3 is built from 15 residues. Trimming shortened V by 4 bases and J by 6 bases, and 16 bases separated the two germline ends. DNA for the CDR3: TGCGCCAGCAGCCTCTCCCGCGGAGTTTATGAAAAACTGTTTTTT. As protein: CASSLSRGVYEKLFF.

The V and J genes are TRBV6-6 and TRBJ1-2, with TRBD1 identical over 7 bases. The germline V gene has CDR1 MNHNY and CDR2 SVGAGI (reference sequence). The J segment lost 3 bases and the V segment lost 6 bases, leaving 4 bases of the junction unmatched. The CDR3 loop spans 13 amino acids. The CDR3 here is CASRDGTDYGYTF. The CDR3 nucleotides read TGTGCCAGCAGGGATGGGACAGACTATGGCTACACCTTC.

A few counts support this clonotype. J is TRBJ1-1 and V is TRBV28; 8 bases are shared with TRBD1. The CDR3 loop spans 16 amino acids. CDR1 and CDR2 from the germline V gene are MDHEN and SYDVKM. The J segment lost 0 bases and the V segment lost 2 bases, leaving 5 bases of the junction unmatched. CDR3 nucleotides: TGTGCCAGCAGTTTAATACAGGGGGGCTTGAACACTGAAGCTTTCTTT. This codes for CASSLIQGGLNTEAFF.

The rearrangement links TRBV3-1 to TRBJ2-7, with D perhaps matching TRBD2 (6 bases). The V end lost 0 bases, the J end lost 0 bases, and 18 bases lay between the germline ends. The CDR3 is 18 residues long. Germline V gene sequence: CDR1 LGHDT, CDR2 YNNKEL (reference sequence). The CDR3: CASSQDHETGESSYEQYF. The CDR3 region has the DNA TGTGCCAGCAGCCAAGATCATGAGACGGGAGAAAGCTCCTACGAGCAGTACTTC.

This clonotype has more than one count but fewer than ten. The V call is TRBV29-1, the J call TRBJ1-1; D gene unclear. Germline CDR1 and CDR2: SQVTM and ANQGSEA. The ends were cut back, 4 bases at V and 0 bases at J, with 12 bases in the middle. The CDR3 spans 14 residues. CDR3 protein: CSVGGRSLNTEAFF. The CDR3 coding sequence is TGCAGCGTTGGAGGAAGGAGCTTGAACACTGAAGCTTTCTTT.

CDR3 bases: TGTGCCAGCAGCTTTCTAGAGGACACCGGGGAGCTGTTTTTT. This gives the protein CASSFLEDTGELFF. The rearrangement joins TRBV5-6 to TRBJ2-2, with D hard to call. Germline V gene sequence: CDR1 SGHDT, CDR2 YYEEEE. V dropped 2 bases and J dropped 3 bases, with 8 bases sitting between them. This CDR3 region has 14 residues.

This clonotype was counted a single time. The chain uses TRBV5-1 and TRBJ2-7, with D tentatively TRBD1 (5 bases). From germline, CDR1 is SGHRS and CDR2 YFSETQ. V was shortened by 4 bases and J by 2 bases, with 10 bases between the two germline ends. The CDR3 consists of 13 residues. CDR3 region: CASSPDTPYEQYF. The CDR3 bases are TGCGCCAGCAGCCCGGACACCCCCTACGAGCAGTACTTC.